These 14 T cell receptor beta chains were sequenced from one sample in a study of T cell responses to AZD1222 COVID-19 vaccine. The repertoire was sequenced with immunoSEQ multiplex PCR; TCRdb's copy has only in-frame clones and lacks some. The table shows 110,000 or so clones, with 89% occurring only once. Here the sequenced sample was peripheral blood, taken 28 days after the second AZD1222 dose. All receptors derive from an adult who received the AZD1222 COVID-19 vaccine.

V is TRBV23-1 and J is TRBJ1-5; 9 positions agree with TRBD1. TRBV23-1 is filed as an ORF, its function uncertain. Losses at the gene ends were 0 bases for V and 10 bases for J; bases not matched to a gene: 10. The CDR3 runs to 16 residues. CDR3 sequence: CASSQSVGGQGGPQHF. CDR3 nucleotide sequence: TGCGCCAGCAGTCAATCGGTCGGGGGACAGGGAGGACCCCAGCATTTT.

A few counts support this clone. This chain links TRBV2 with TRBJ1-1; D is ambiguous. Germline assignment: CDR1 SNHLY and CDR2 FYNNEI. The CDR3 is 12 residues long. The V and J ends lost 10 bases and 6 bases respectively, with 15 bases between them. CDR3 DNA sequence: TGTGCCATCAAAGCCAGGTTCGCTGAAGCTTTCTTT. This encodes CAIKARFAEAFF.

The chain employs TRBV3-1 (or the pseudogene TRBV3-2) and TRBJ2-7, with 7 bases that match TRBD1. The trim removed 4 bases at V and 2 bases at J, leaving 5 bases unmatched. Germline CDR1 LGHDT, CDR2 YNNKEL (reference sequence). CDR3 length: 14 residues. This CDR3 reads CASSPPQGTYEQYF. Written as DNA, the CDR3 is TGTGCCAGCAGCCCCCCACAGGGGACCTACGAGCAGTACTTC.

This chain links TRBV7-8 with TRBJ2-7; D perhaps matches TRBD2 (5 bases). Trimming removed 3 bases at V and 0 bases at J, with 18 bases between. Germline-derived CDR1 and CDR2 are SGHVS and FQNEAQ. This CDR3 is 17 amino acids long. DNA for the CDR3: TGTGCCAGCAGCTTTAATTCCCACCAGAGCGGCTCCTACGAGCAGTACTTC. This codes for CASSFNSHQSGSYEQYF.

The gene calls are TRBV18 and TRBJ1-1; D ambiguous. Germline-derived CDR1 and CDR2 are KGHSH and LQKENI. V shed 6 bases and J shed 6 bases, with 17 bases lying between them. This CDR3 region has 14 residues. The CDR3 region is CASSYDPIGAEAFF. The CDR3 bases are TGTGCCAGCTCCTACGATCCGATCGGCGCTGAAGCTTTCTTT.

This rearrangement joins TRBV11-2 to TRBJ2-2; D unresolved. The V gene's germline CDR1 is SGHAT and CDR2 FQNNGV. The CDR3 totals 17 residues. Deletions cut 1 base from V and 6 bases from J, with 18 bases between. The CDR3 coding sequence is TGTGCCAGCAGCTTAGGGGAATTGGGTCTTGGTTCCGGGGAGCTGTTTTTT. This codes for CASSLGELGLGSGELFF.

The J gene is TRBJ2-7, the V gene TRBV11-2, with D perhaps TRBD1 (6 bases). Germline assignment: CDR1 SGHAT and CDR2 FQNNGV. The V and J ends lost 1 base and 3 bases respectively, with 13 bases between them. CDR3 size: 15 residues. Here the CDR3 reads CASSLGPGDHYEQYF. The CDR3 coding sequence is TGTGCCAGCAGCTTAGGTCCAGGGGACCACTACGAGCAGTACTTC.

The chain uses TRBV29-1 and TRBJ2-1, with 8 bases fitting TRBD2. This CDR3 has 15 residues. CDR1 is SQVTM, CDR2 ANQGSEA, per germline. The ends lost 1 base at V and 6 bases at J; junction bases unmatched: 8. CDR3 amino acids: CSVEGGTSGFNEQFF. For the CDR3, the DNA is TGCAGCGTTGAAGGGGGAACTAGCGGCTTCAATGAGCAGTTCTTC.

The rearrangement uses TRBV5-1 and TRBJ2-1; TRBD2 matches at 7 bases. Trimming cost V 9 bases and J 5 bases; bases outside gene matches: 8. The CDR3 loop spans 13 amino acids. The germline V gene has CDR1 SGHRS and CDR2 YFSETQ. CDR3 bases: TGCGCCACGGGGCTAGCGGTGAACAATGAGCAGTTCTTC. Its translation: CATGLAVNNEQFF. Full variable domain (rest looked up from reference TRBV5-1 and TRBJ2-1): KAGVTQTPRYLIKTRGQQVTLSCSPISGHRSVSWYQQTPGQGLQFLFEYFSETQRNKGNFPGRFSGRQFSNSRSEMNVSTLELGDSALYLCATGLAVNNEQFFGPGTRLTVL.

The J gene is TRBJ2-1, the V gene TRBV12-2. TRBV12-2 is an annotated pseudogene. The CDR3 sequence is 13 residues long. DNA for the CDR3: TGTGCAAGTCGCTCCATCGGGGCGAATGAGCAGTTCTTC. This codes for CASRSIGANEQFF.

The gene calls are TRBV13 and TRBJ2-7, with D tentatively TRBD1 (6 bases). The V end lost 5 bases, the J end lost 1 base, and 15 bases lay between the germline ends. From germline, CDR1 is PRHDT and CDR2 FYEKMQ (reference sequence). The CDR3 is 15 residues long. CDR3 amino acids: CASSRRTVLSYEQYF. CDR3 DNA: TGTGCCAGCAGCCGCCGGACAGTCCTATCCTACGAGCAGTACTTC.

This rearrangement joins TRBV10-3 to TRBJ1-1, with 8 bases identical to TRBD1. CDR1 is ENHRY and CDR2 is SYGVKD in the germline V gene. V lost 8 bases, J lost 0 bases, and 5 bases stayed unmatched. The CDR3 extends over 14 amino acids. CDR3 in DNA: TGTGCCATCTCGACGGGACAGGTGAACACTGAAGCTTTCTTT. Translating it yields CAISTGQVNTEAFF.

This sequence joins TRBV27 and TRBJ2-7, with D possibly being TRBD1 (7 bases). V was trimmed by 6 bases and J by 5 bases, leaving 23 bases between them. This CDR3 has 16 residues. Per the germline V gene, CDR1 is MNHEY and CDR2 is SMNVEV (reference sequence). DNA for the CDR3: TGTGCCAGCAGCCCGGTGCGGGACAGTAAGCCGGACGAGCAGTACTTC. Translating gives CASSPVRDSKPDEQYF.

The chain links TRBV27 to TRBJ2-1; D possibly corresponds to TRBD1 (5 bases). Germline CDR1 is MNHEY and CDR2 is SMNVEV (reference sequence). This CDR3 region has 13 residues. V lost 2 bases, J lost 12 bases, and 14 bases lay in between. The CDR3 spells CASSLNNQGVQFF. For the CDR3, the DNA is TGTGCCAGCAGTTTAAATAATCAGGGCGTGCAGTTCTTC.